The rows below give T cell receptor beta chains drawn from one sample of a study of OX40 agonist ivuxolimab in advanced cancers. Sequenced by immunoSEQ multiplex PCR; TCRdb stores in-frame clones only, minus some. The top ten clones hold around 1.5% of a sample with about 96,000 clones, 80% to 95% of them seen once. The sample was CD4+ or CD8+ T cells sorted from blood, taken in a trial of the OX40 agonist ivuxolimab. Receptor source: an adult with an advanced solid tumor such as melanoma, head and neck, liver or kidney cancer. The CDR3 runs from the conserved cysteine through the conserved F or W. Fields, in order: J gene, clone size, V gene, CDR3 length, D gene, CDR3 DNA, CDR3 protein. A D gene is named only where the DNA matches it firmly. Size values are once, few and many counts, or a class for expanded clones, and some rows have none.

TRBJ2-2 NA TRBV11-3 16 NA TGTGCCAGCAGCCGAGGACTGGGTGTGACTGCCGGGGAGCTGTTTTTT CASSRGLGVTAGELFF
TRBJ2-2 NA TRBV5-4 17 TRBD2 TGTGCCAGCAGCATGGGACTAGCGGGAGGAGGGACCGGGGAGCTGTTTTTT CASSMGLAGGGTGELFF
TRBJ2-7 NA TRBV18 14 TRBD2 TGTGCCAGCTCACCGAGCGGGAACTCCTACGAGCAGTACTTC CASSPSGNSYEQYF
TRBJ1-5 few TRBV30 12 NA TGTGCCTGGGGATCGAGCAATCAGCCCCAGCATTTT CAWGSSNQPQHF
TRBJ2-3 NA TRBV5-4 16 TRBD1 TGTGCCAGCAGTCAAAACCGGGACAGCGTCACAGATACGCAGTATTTT CASSQNRDSVTDTQYF
TRBJ2-3 NA TRBV29-1 14 NA TGCAGCGCCAATAGGGGGGACCGCACAGATACGCAGTATTTT CSANRGDRTDTQYF
TRBJ1-1 NA TRBV5-1 13 NA TGCGCCAGCACCAAAGAAGGGAACACTGAAGCTTTCTTT CASTKEGNTEAFF
TRBJ1-1 NA TRBV7-8 14 NA TGTGCCAGCAGCCCATCCCCGGGACTCTTCCCGGCTTTCTTT CASSPSPGLFPAFF
TRBJ1-5 NA TRBV18 16 NA TGTGCCAGCTCACCTACGGGGGAGGGGGGCAATCAGCCCCAGCATTTT CASSPTGEGGNQPQHF
TRBJ2-3 NA TRBV5-6 16 TRBD1 TGTGCCAGCAGCTACTGGACAGGGAGTATGACAGATACGCAGTATTTT CASSYWTGSMTDTQYF
TRBJ2-4 NA TRBV29-1 12 NA TGCAGCGTTGGGGGGGCCAAAAACATTCAGTACTTC CSVGGAKNIQYF
TRBJ1-2 NA TRBV4-2 14 NA TGTGCCAGCAGCCAAGTGATGGTTAGGGATGGCTACACCTTC CASSQVMVRDGYTF
TRBJ2-7 NA TRBV21-1 17 NA TGTGCCAGCAGCAAAGAAATAGACGGGACACTTTCCTACGAGCAGTACTTC CASSKEIDGTLSYEQYF
TRBJ1-6 NA TRBV6-5 16 NA TGTGCCAGCAGTTACTCGAATGTCCTCTATAATTCACCCCTCCACTTT CASSYSNVLYNSPLHF
TRBJ1-5 NA TRBV6-6 15 NA TGTGCCAGCAGTTACGTCAGGGGTGGCAATCAGCCCCAGCATTTT CASSYVRGGNQPQHF
TRBJ1-5 NA TRBV7-2 13 NA TGTGCCAGCAGCTTAGTCGGCGGGCAGCCCCAGCATTTT CASSLVGGQPQHF
TRBJ2-7 NA TRBV18 15 TRBD1 TGTGCCAGCTCACCGGACAGGTCGCCCTCCTACGAGCAGTACTTC CASSPDRSPSYEQYF
TRBJ2-5 NA TRBV5-1 15 NA TGCGCCAGCAGCTTGGGGGGAAGATTAGGGAGGACCCAGTACTTC CASSLGGRLGRTQYF
TRBJ2-4 NA TRBV19 15 NA TGTGCCAGTAGTATTGGTAGACAGACCCCAAACATTCAGTACTTC CASSIGRQTPNIQYF
TRBJ2-6 NA TRBV11-2 15 NA TGTGCCAGCACCGAGGGGGGTGCTGGGGCCAACGTCCTGACTTTC CASTEGGAGANVLTF
TRBJ2-7 NA TRBV19 12 NA TGTGCCAGTAGTATCTCACGCTACGAGCAGTACTTC CASSISRYEQYF
TRBJ1-5 NA TRBV18 16 NA TGTGCCAGCTCACCGGCCGGGGCCTATAGCAATCAGCCCCAGCATTTT CASSPAGAYSNQPQHF
TRBJ2-3 NA TRBV19 14 NA TGTGCCAGTAGTAGCGGGACTGGTCCAGATACGCAGTATTTT CASSSGTGPDTQYF
TRBJ1-2 NA TRBV30 13 NA TGTGCCTGGAGTGTGGCAGGGCGATATGGCTACACCTTC CAWSVAGRYGYTF
TRBJ2-7 NA TRBV6-6 15 TRBD1 TGTGCCAGCAACTACGGAGGACAGGGGGCAGAAGAGCAGTACTTC CASNYGGQGAEEQYF
TRBJ2-1 NA TRBV4-3 17 TRBD2 TGCGCCAGCAGCCCAGCGGGGGCGGTATACTCCTACAATGAGCAGTTCTTC CASSPAGAVYSYNEQFF